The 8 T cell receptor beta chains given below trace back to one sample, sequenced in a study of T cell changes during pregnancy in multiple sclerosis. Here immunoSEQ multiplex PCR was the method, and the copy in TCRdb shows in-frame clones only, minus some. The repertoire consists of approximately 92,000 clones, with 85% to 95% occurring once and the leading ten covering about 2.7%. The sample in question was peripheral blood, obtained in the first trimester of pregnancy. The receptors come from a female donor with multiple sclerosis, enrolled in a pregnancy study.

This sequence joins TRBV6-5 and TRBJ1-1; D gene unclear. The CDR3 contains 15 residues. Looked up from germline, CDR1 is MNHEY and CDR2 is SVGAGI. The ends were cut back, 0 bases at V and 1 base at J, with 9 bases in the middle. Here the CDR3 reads CASSYSHSRNTEAFF. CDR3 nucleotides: TGTGCCAGCAGTTACTCTCACAGTCGGAACACTGAAGCTTTCTTT.

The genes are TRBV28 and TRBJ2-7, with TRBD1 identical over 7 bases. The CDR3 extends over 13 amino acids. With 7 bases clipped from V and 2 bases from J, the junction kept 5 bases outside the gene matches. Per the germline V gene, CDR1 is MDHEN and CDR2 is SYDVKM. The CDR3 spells CASMEGTAYEQYF. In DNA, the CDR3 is TGTGCCAGCATGGAAGGGACAGCCTACGAGCAGTACTTC.

DNA of the CDR3: TGTGCCAGCAGCTTGGGGGGTGGGGGGACCAATCAGCCCCAGCATTTT. Its translation is CASSLGGGGTNQPQHF. The chain couples TRBV5-4 to TRBJ1-5; a possible D gene is TRBD1 (5 bases). Germline V gene data show CDR1 as SGHNT and CDR2 as YYREEE (reference sequence). The V end was cut by 0 bases, the J end by 3 bases, with 13 bases between. This CDR3 spans 16 amino acids.

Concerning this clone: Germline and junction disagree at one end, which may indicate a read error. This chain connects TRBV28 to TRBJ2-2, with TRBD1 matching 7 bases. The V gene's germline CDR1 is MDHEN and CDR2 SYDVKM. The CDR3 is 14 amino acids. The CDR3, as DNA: TGTGCCAGCAGTTCGGGACAGAACCCCGGGGAGCTGTTTTTT. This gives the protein CASSSGQNPGELFF. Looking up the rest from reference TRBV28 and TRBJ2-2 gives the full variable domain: DVKVTQSSRYLVKRTGEKVFLECVQDMDHENMFWYRQDPGLGLRLIYFSYDVKMKEKGDIPEGYSVSREKKERFSLILESASTNQTSMYLCASSSGQNPGELFFGEGSRLTVL.

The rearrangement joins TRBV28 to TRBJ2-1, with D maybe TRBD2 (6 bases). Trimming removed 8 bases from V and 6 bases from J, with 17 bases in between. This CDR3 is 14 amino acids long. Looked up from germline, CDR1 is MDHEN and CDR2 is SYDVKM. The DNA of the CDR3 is TGTGCCAGCGAGAGTGGGCGGGGTGGCAATGAGCAGTTCTTC. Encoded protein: CASESGRGGNEQFF.

CDR3 in amino acids: CASSSGGAGNTIYF. The CDR3 DNA reads TGCGCCAGCAGCTCGGGGGGAGCTGGAAACACCATATATTTT. The chain uses TRBV5-1 and TRBJ1-3; D possibly corresponds to TRBD1 (5 bases). Per the germline V gene, CDR1 is SGHRS and CDR2 is YFSETQ. Trimming took 3 bases from V and 2 from J, leaving 9 bases between them. This CDR3 is built from 14 residues.

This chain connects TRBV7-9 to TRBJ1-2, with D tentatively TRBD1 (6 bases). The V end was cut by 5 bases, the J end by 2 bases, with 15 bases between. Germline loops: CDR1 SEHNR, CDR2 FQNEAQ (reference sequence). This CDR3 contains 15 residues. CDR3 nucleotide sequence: TGTGCCAGCAGCCGGGACATAACTACGAACTATGGCTACACCTTC. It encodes CASSRDITTNYGYTF.

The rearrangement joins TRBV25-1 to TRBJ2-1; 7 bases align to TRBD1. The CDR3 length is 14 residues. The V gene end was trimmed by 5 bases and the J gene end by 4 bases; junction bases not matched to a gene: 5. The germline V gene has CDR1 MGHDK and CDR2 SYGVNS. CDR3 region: CASSPGGIYNEQFF. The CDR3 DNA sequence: TGTGCCAGCAGTCCAGGGGGTATATACAATGAGCAGTTCTTC.